This T cell receptor (beta chain) was sequenced in a study of vaccination effects on CD4 cells after COVID-19. TCRdb keeps only in-frame clones here, not all; method: immunoSEQ multiplex PCR. The data hold around 79,000 clones, with around 81% observed a single time. Study findings and constraints: A shortage of convalescent patients and an absence of early post-infection timepoints characterized the study. Pronounced clonal contraction occurred in clones induced by infection and by vaccine late after vaccination.

The CDR3 spans 13 residues. V lost 3 bases and J 4 bases, leaving 7 bases between the germline ends. Germline CDR1 reads LGHNA; CDR2 reads YSLEER. Peptide-pool stimulation followed by sequencing identified expanded antigen-specific CD4+ clonotypes in the ViraFEST assay. Investigators separated out CD4+ T cells once around 10 days of culture had passed. Among the vaccine recipients, none had a prior SARS-CoV-2 infection, and nucleocapsid antibodies were negative. Half-medium exchanges with IL-2 medium took place on days 3 and 7. Comment on this clone: Its antigen remains unknown.

This chain uses TRBV4-3 with TRBJ1-5; D gene uncertain. The sequenced sample was CD4+ T cells from PBMCs cultured with SARS-CoV-2 spike peptides, obtained before COVID-19 vaccination. The sequence derives from a human donor who received a COVID-19 vaccine. This CDR3 reads CASSQEMNQPQHF. CDR3 bases: TGCGCCAGCAGCCAGGAAATGAATCAGCCCCAGCATTTT.